Shown below are 28 T cell receptor beta chains from a single sample sequenced in a study of T cell repertoires in cytomegalovirus infection. MiXCR, run by TCRdb on the reads, gives a single entry per CDR3 protein. The sample yields hundreds of thousands of distinct CDR3 sequences, 31% seen once. The antigens these receptors bind are not known. Sequencing was performed on cultured CD8+ T cells from PBMCs, taken from culture after CMV antigen stimulation. These receptor sequences come from a human donor in good health (CMV status not recorded). Some clones in this sample may be carry-over from other donors' samples.

The chain has TRBV14 and TRBJ2-5; 9 nucleotides agree with TRBD1. Germline V gene lookup returns CDR1 SGHDN and CDR2 FVKESK. Germline trimming cut 2 bases from V and 3 bases from J; bases unmatched to any gene: 7. This CDR3 contains 16 residues. The CDR3 loop reads CASSQLRTGEKETQYF. CDR3 nucleotide sequence: TGTGCCAGCAGCCAACTACGGACAGGGGAGAAAGAGACCCAGTACTTC. Using reference TRBV14 and TRBJ2-5 for the parts outside the CDR3, the full variable domain is EAGVTQFPSHSVIEKGQTVTLRCDPISGHDNLYWYRRVMGKEIKFLLHFVKESKQDESGMPNNRFLAERTGGTYSTLKVQPAELEDSGVYFCASSQLRTGEKETQYFGPGTRLLVL.

V and J are TRBV20-1 and TRBJ1-2; TRBD1 is a possible D gene (6 bases). This CDR3 contains 16 residues. The V and J ends lost 0 bases and 7 bases respectively, with 21 bases between them. The germline CDR1 and CDR2 sequences are DFQATT and SNEGSKA (reference sequence). CDR3 loop: CSARDLTGNYEAGYTF. The CDR3, as DNA: TGCAGTGCTAGAGATCTCACAGGGAATTATGAAGCTGGCTACACCTTC.

The chain combines TRBV10-3 with TRBJ2-3; 7 nucleotides line up with TRBD2. CDR1 and CDR2 from the germline V gene are ENHRY and SYGVKD. The length of the CDR3 is 15 residues. J was trimmed by 7 bases and V by 2 bases; bases with no gene match: 9. CDR3 in amino acids: CAISEVTSTRNTQYF. The CDR3 DNA sequence: TGTGCCATCAGTGAGGTGACTAGCACACGCAATACGCAGTATTTT.

This clonotype was recorded only once. The CDR3 region is CASSIDREPNTEAFF. The CDR3 DNA reads as TGTGCCAGTAGTATCGACCGGGAGCCAAACACTGAAGCTTTCTTT. V usage is TRBV19 and J usage is TRBJ1-1; D remains unclear. The CDR3 runs to 15 residues. From germline, CDR1 is LNHDA and CDR2 SQIVND (reference sequence). V gave up 3 bases and J gave up 2 bases, with 13 bases separating them.

The chain links TRBV6-1 to TRBJ2-1; no clear D. The germline V gene encodes CDR1 MNHNS and CDR2 SASEGT. Trimming removed 4 bases from V and 0 bases from J, with 25 bases in between. The CDR3 totals 20 residues. The CDR3 region is CASSVTLRTATNSSYNEQFF. CDR3 in DNA: TGTGCCAGCAGTGTTACTCTAAGGACGGCTACCAATAGCTCCTACAATGAGCAGTTCTTC.

This chain links TRBV20-1 with TRBJ1-1, with D uncertain. CDR3 length equals 11 residues. Germline-derived CDR1 and CDR2 are DFQATT and SNEGSKA (reference sequence). Trimming stripped 5 bases from V and 11 bases from J, with 15 bases between. CDR3 loop: CSAPGLKSAFF. CDR3 nucleotides: TGCAGTGCTCCTGGACTTAAATCGGCTTTCTTT.

This chain connects TRBV14 to TRBJ2-3; TRBD1 matches at 8 bases. CDR3 size: 12 residues. Germline V gene sequence: CDR1 SGHDN, CDR2 FVKESK. Losses at the gene ends were 4 bases for V and 15 bases for J; bases not matched to a gene: 9. CDR3 coding DNA: TGTGCCAGCAGCCCAACCGGGACAGGTATTTATTTT. Amino acids: CASSPTGTGIYF.

V usage is TRBV19 and J usage is TRBJ2-3, with D unclear. This CDR3 contains 11 residues. V lost 8 bases and J lost 3, with 6 bases in between. Germline values: CDR1 LNHDA, CDR2 SQIVND (reference sequence). The CDR3: CASLQTDTQYF. The CDR3 DNA reads as TGTGCCAGTCTCCAAACAGATACGCAGTATTTT.

This clonotype has more than one count but fewer than ten. The rearrangement joins TRBV7-9 to TRBJ2-1; TRBD1 matches at 8 bases. The V gene end was trimmed by 3 bases and the J gene end by 12 bases; junction bases not matched to a gene: 1. Germline V gene lookup returns CDR1 SEHNR and CDR2 FQNEAQ (reference sequence). The CDR3 is 11 amino acids. The CDR3 DNA reads TGTGCCAGCAGCTTTGGACAGGGGCAGTTCTTC. Translated, it gives CASSFGQGQFF.

V usage is TRBV7-9 and J usage is TRBJ2-7, with 9 bases that match TRBD1. Trimming at V came to 3 bases and at J to 6 bases, leaving 9 bases not matched to a gene. The CDR3 is 15 amino acids. Per the germline V gene, CDR1 is SEHNR and CDR2 is FQNEAQ (reference sequence). CDR3 nucleotide sequence: TGTGCCAGCAGCTTCTTACAGGGGGCGAATCCCGAGCAGTACTTC. The encoded protein is CASSFLQGANPEQYF.

For this clonotype: With a much larger clone just one base away, this may be a read error. This sequence joins TRBV7-6 and TRBJ2-5, with 7 bases fitting TRBD2. The CDR3 is 14 amino acids. CDR1 is SGHVS, CDR2 FNYEAQ, per germline. The ends lost 3 bases at V and 5 bases at J; junction bases unmatched: 6. CDR3 protein: CASSLTEGGETQYF. The CDR3 DNA is TGTGCCAGCAGCTTGACAGAGGGAGGGGAGACCCAGTACTTC.

The CDR3 DNA reads TGTGCCAGTAGTATAGAGGGGGCGTCTGAAGCTTTCTTT. Translating gives CASSIEGASEAFF. The chain combines TRBV19 with TRBJ1-1; maybe TRBD1 (6 bases). The CDR3 length is 13 residues. The germline gives CDR1 LNHDA, CDR2 SQIVND (reference sequence). The V end lost 0 bases, the J end lost 6 bases, and 8 bases lay between the germline ends.

The chain combines TRBV19 with TRBJ1-2, with TRBD1 matching 8 bases. The V and J ends lost 5 bases and 4 bases, in that order; junction bases with no gene match: 9. CDR3 length equals 15 residues. Germline-derived CDR1 and CDR2 are LNHDA and SQIVND (reference sequence). In nucleotides, the CDR3 is TGTGCCAGTAGTGACATCCGGGACAGGATCTATGGCTACACCTTC. This gives the protein CASSDIRDRIYGYTF.

This chain connects TRBV5-4 to TRBJ1-6, with D hard to call. Germline CDR1 SGHNT, CDR2 YYREEE (reference sequence). This CDR3 has 18 residues. With 0 bases removed from V and 5 bases from J, the gap between germline ends came to 18 bases. CDR3 residues: CASSLGGIVDYHNSPLHF. In nucleotides, the CDR3 is TGTGCCAGCAGCTTGGGGGGTATTGTAGATTACCATAATTCACCCCTCCACTTT.

On this clonotype: Mismatch with germline at one junction end may stem from a read error. This sequence joins TRBV7-4 and TRBJ2-1; 8 bases line up with TRBD1. This CDR3 contains 15 residues. Germline V gives CDR1 SGHVT, CDR2 SQSDAQ. CDR3 DNA sequence: TGTACCAGCAGCTTAACAGGGGGCTCCTACAATGAGCAGTTCTTC. Protein product: CTSSLTGGSYNEQFF.

The rearrangement links TRBV9 to TRBJ1-6, with 11 nucleotides matching TRBD1. The CDR3 sequence is 15 residues long. J gave up 8 bases and V 1 base, and 2 bases lay outside the gene matches. Germline-derived CDR1 and CDR2 are SGDLS and YYNGEE. The CDR3 sequence: CASSVKDRGHSPLHF. CDR3 DNA sequence: TGTGCCAGCAGCGTAAAGGACAGGGGGCATTCACCCCTCCACTTT.

This chain joins TRBV7-8 and TRBJ1-1, with D hard to call. V was clipped by 5 bases and J by 10 bases, with 17 bases between them. The germline CDR1 and CDR2 sequences are SGHVS and FQNEAQ. The CDR3 sequence is 13 residues long. CDR3 in DNA: TGTGCCAGCAGCCCGGGCTCGGAGGAGTTAGCTTTCTTT. It codes for CASSPGSEELAFF. The complete variable domain, with remaining parts taken from reference TRBV7-8 and TRBJ1-1, reads GAGVSQSPRYKVAKRGQDVALRCDPISGHVSLFWYQQALGQGPEFLTYFQNEAQLDKSGLPSDRFFAERPEGSVSTLKIQRTQQEDSAVYLCASSPGSEELAFFGQGTRLTVV.

In this sample, this clonotype turned up many times. CDR3: CASSSFDRETQYF. CDR3 DNA: TGTGCCAGCAGCTCCTTCGATAGGGAGACCCAGTACTTC. The chain has TRBV11-3 and TRBJ2-5; D uncertain. Trimming removed 4 bases at V and 5 bases at J, with 11 bases between. This CDR3 comprises 13 residues. Germline V lookup: CDR1 SGHNT, CDR2 YENEEA. Full variable domain (rest looked up from reference TRBV11-3 and TRBJ2-5): EAGVVQSPRYKIIEKKQPVAFWCNPISGHNTLYWYLQNLGQGPELLIRYENEEAVDDSQLPKDRFSAERLKGVDSTLKIQPAELGDSAVYLCASSSFDRETQYFGPGTRLLVL.

This clonotype has a handful of counts. The chain employs TRBV12-3 or TRBV12-4 and TRBJ2-5; either TRBD1 or TRBD2 may supply D (5 bases each). V was trimmed by 3 bases and J by 7 bases, leaving 30 bases between them. There are 19 residues in the CDR3. CDR3 DNA sequence: TGTGCCAGCAGTTTGGATTCCGGGACCCATAGGAAATCTTATCGGACCCAGTACTTC. Protein product: CASSLDSGTHRKSYRTQYF.

In its sample, this clonotype was seen a few times. This chain joins TRBV7-9 and TRBJ2-2; TRBD1 matches 10 bases. Germline loops: CDR1 SEHNR, CDR2 FQNEAQ (reference sequence). V shed 4 bases, J shed 7 bases, and the junction held 6 bases outside the gene matches. This CDR3 has 15 amino acids. The CDR3 sequence: CASSSDRGRIGELFF. The CDR3 region has the DNA TGTGCCAGCAGCTCCGACAGGGGGCGAATCGGGGAGCTGTTTTTT.

This clonotype was detected ten times or more. This rearrangement joins TRBV4-2 to TRBJ2-1; 14 bases map to TRBD2. This CDR3 is built from 15 residues. J was trimmed by 9 bases and V by 4 bases; bases with no gene match: 5. Germline CDR1 LGHNA, CDR2 YNFKEQ. CDR3 sequence: CASSPTSGGATEQFF. DNA for the CDR3: TGTGCCAGCAGCCCGACTAGCGGGGGGGCAACTGAGCAGTTCTTC.

The rearrangement joins TRBV5-1 to TRBJ1-3; maybe TRBD1 (5 bases). The CDR3 length is 14 residues. Germline lookup yields CDR1 SGHRS and CDR2 YFSETQ. The germline V and J ends were trimmed by 4 bases and 4 bases, with 12 bases remaining between them. CDR3 protein: CASSPTVAGNTIYF. In DNA, the CDR3 is TGCGCCAGCAGCCCGACAGTAGCAGGAAACACCATATATTTT. The full variable domain, its missing parts supplied by reference TRBV5-1 and TRBJ1-3, is KAGVTQTPRYLIKTRGQQVTLSCSPISGHRSVSWYQQTPGQGLQFLFEYFSETQRNKGNFPGRFSGRQFSNSRSEMNVSTLELGDSALYLCASSPTVAGNTIYFGEGSWLTVV.

This clonotype came up a few times. This chain uses TRBV5-1 with TRBJ2-4, with 11 nucleotides matching TRBD2. After removal of 0 bases from V and 1 base from J, the junction contained 6 bases not matched to a gene. The CDR3 consists of 18 residues. In germline, CDR1 is SGHRS, CDR2 YFSETQ. CDR3: CASSLGLAGGTAKNIQYF. Written as DNA, the CDR3 is TGCGCCAGCAGCTTGGGTCTAGCGGGGGGAACGGCCAAAAACATTCAGTACTTC.

DNA for the CDR3: TGTGCCAGCAGCGTAGGGGGGACTAACTATGGCTACACCTTC. Protein sequence: CASSVGGTNYGYTF. The chain is built from TRBV9 and TRBJ1-2, with D maybe TRBD1 (5 bases). V lost 0 bases, J lost 0 bases, and 6 bases lay in between. This CDR3 comprises 14 residues. Germline-derived CDR1 and CDR2 are SGDLS and YYNGEE.

The J gene is TRBJ1-2, the V gene TRBV15; 7 bases map to TRBD1. With 4 bases clipped from V and 6 bases from J, the junction kept 2 bases outside the gene matches. This CDR3 has 12 amino acids. The germline CDR1 and CDR2 sequences are LNHNV and YYDKDF (reference sequence). The CDR3 protein is CATSTTGDGYTF. The CDR3 DNA follows: TGTGCCACCAGCACCACAGGGGATGGCTACACCTTC.

This CDR3 is CASSVRGYNEQFF. In DNA form, the CDR3 reads TGTGCCAGCAGCGTCAGGGGTTACAATGAGCAGTTCTTC. The chain carries TRBV11-3 and TRBJ2-1, with D perhaps TRBD1 (6 bases). Per germline, CDR1 SGHNT and CDR2 YENEEA. This CDR3 comprises 13 residues. Deletions cut 5 bases from V and 4 bases from J, with 9 bases between.

The chain carries TRBV5-5 and TRBJ2-5; D might be TRBD1 (6 bases). The CDR3 consists of 17 residues. V lost 4 bases and J 1 base, leaving 20 bases between the germline ends. Germline V CDR1 and CDR2: SGHKS, YYEKEE (reference sequence). In DNA, the CDR3 is TGTGCCAGCAGCAAGGGACACCACTATGCTAGCCAAGAGACCCAGTACTTC. Its translation is CASSKGHHYASQETQYF.

In this sample, this clonotype turned up a few times. V usage is TRBV27 and J usage is TRBJ2-1; 9 bases are a match to TRBD2. The V segment lost 7 bases and the J segment 7 bases; nucleotides outside the gene matches: 8. Per germline, CDR1 MNHEY and CDR2 SMNVEV (reference sequence). This CDR3 is built from 14 residues. CDR3 sequence: CASNSGGKLNEQFF. CDR3 in DNA: TGTGCCAGCAATAGCGGGGGCAAACTTAATGAGCAGTTCTTC.